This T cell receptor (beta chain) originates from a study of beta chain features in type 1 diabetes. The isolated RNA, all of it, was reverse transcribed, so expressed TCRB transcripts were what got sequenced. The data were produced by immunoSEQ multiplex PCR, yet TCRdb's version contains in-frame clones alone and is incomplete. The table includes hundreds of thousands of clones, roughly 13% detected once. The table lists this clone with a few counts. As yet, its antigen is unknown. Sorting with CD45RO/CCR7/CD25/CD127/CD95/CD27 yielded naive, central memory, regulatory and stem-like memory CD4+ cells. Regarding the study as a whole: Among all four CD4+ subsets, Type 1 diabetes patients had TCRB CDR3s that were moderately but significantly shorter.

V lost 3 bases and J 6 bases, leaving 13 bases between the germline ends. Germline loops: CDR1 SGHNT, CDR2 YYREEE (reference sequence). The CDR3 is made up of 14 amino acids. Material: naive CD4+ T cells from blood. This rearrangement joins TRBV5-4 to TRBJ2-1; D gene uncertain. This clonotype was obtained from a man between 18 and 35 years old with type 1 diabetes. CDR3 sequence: CASSSQLPLNEQFF. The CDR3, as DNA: TGTGCCAGCAGCTCGCAGTTACCTCTCAATGAGCAGTTCTTC.